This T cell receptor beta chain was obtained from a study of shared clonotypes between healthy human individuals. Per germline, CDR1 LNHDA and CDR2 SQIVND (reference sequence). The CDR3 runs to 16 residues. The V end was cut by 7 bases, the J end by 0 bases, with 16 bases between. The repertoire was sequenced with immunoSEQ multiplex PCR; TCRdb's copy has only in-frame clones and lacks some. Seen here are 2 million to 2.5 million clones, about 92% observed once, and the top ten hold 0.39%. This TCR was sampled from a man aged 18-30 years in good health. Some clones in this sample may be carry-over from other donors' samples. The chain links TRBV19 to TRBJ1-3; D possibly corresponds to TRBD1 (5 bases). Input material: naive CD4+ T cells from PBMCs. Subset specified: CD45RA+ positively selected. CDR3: CASIGLGVDSGNTIYF. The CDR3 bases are TGTGCCAGTATAGGTTTGGGGGTCGACTCTGGAAACACCATATATTTT.